Below, 10 T cell receptor beta chains from the same sample are listed, as sequenced in a study of patients and donors after allogeneic stem cell transplantation. TCRdb processed the RT-PCR reads anew with MiXCR; each CDR3 protein has one entry. The sample holds 150,000 to 200,000 distinct CDR3 sequences, about 30% seen once. Sequenced material: blood, either unsorted or a sorted T cell fraction (not recorded which). The receptors shown here come from a human donor who was either an allogeneic HSCT recipient or a stem cell or donor lymphocyte infusion donor (not recorded which). It is not recorded whose cells these are; they may come from a transplant donor.

This clonotype was counted only a few times. The chain recombines TRBV7-9 with TRBJ1-1; D gene uncertain. Per germline, CDR1 SEHNR and CDR2 FQNEAQ (reference sequence). V lost 5 bases, J lost 6 bases, and 13 bases lay in between. The CDR3 extends over 13 amino acids. This CDR3 reads CASSAPGSPEAFF. The CDR3 nucleotides read TGTGCCAGCAGCGCACCTGGGAGTCCTGAAGCTTTCTTT.

The chain recombines TRBV20-1 with TRBJ2-3; TRBD2 matches at 12 bases. V lost 6 bases and J lost 6; bases outside the gene matches: 10. The CDR3 is made up of 15 amino acids. The germline gives CDR1 DFQATT, CDR2 SNEGSKA (reference sequence). CDR3 residues: CSANPLAGGRDTQYF. The DNA for the CDR3 is TGCAGTGCCAACCCACTAGCGGGAGGAAGGGATACGCAGTATTTT.

The rearrangement uses TRBV5-1 and TRBJ2-2; 7 bases match TRBD1. In germline, CDR1 is SGHRS, CDR2 YFSETQ. The CDR3 loop spans 13 amino acids. Trimming cost V 2 bases and J 6 bases; bases outside gene matches: 1. CDR3 residues: CASSFQGAGELFF. DNA for the CDR3: TGCGCCAGCAGCTTTCAGGGGGCCGGGGAGCTGTTTTTT.

This chain joins TRBV4-2 and TRBJ2-2; no definite D call. This CDR3 comprises 15 residues. Germline CDR1 reads LGHNA; CDR2 reads YNFKEQ. The V end lost 1 base, the J end lost 1 base, and 7 bases lay between the germline ends. The CDR3 reads CASSQGRMNTGELFF. The CDR3 DNA is TGTGCCAGCAGCCAAGGGCGTATGAACACCGGGGAGCTGTTTTTT.

This chain joins TRBV4-3 and TRBJ2-3; weak D call: TRBD2 (6 bases). The germline CDR1 and CDR2 sequences are LGHNA and YSLEER. V lost 0 bases, J lost 0 bases, and 22 bases lay in between. The CDR3 contains 20 residues. CDR3 sequence reads: CASSQDPAGPMDASTDTQYF. CDR3 in DNA: TGCGCCAGCAGCCAAGATCCAGCGGGCCCGATGGACGCTAGCACAGATACGCAGTATTTT.

DNA for the CDR3: TGCGCCAGCAGCCAAGATCAACAGCGGGAGCTGGGGCAGTACTTC. This sequence encodes CASSQDQQRELGQYF. The genes are TRBV4-3 and TRBJ2-7, with TRBD2 matching 8 bases. The length of the CDR3 is 15 residues. V lost 0 bases and J lost 9; bases outside the gene matches: 10. Germline-derived CDR1 and CDR2 are LGHNA and YSLEER.

The chain's CDR3 is CSARAGTAGGNTEAFF. The DNA of the CDR3 is TGCAGTGCTAGGGCCGGGACAGCCGGTGGGAACACTGAAGCTTTCTTT. The gene calls are TRBV20-1 and TRBJ1-1; 7 nucleotides agree with TRBD1. The CDR3 length is 16 residues. The V gene's germline CDR1 is DFQATT and CDR2 SNEGSKA (reference sequence). V shed 3 bases, J shed 1 base, and the junction held 11 bases outside the gene matches.

V and J are TRBV27 and TRBJ2-7; the D is unclear. Germline values: CDR1 MNHEY, CDR2 SMNVEV (reference sequence). Trimming left V 8 bases short and J 4 bases short, with 9 bases between. The CDR3 is 11 residues long. For the CDR3, the DNA is TGTGCCAGCGGGTGGGTATACGAGCAGTACTTC. It codes for CASGWVYEQYF.

This clonotype was recorded many times. The rearrangement links TRBV6-5 to TRBJ1-1; D unresolved. Trimming left V 2 bases short and J 3 bases short, with 13 bases between. Germline assignment: CDR1 MNHEY and CDR2 SVGAGI. The CDR3 has 15 residues. In DNA form, the CDR3 reads TGTGCCAGCAGTTACGCTTGGACGGCTTACACTGAAGCTTTCTTT. It specifies CASSYAWTAYTEAFF.

The rearrangement uses TRBV12-3 or TRBV12-4 and TRBJ2-2; the match to TRBD1 covers 9 bases. This CDR3 spans 14 amino acids. V shed 8 bases, J shed 6 bases, and the junction held 7 bases outside the gene matches. The CDR3 coding sequence is TGTGCCAGCCGGGAGACAGGGGGGTCCGGGGAGCTGTTTTTT. Residues: CASRETGGSGELFF.